One and the same sample provided the 5 T cell receptor beta chains below, sequenced in a study of blood T cell repertoires in COVID-19. Measured with immunoSEQ multiplex PCR; TCRdb has only the in-frame clones, and not every one. The sample has around 100,000 clones; 87% are singletons. Sequenced sample: peripheral blood. The receptors originated from a human donor in a cohort sampled during active COVID-19.

The rearrangement joins TRBV19 to TRBJ2-7, with D tentatively TRBD2 (5 bases). The germline gives CDR1 LNHDA, CDR2 SQIVND (reference sequence). V was clipped by 3 bases and J by 3 bases, with 12 bases between them. The CDR3 has 14 amino acids. This CDR3 is CASSINEGNYEQYF. CDR3 sequence (DNA): TGTGCCAGTAGTATCAATGAGGGAAACTACGAGCAGTACTTC.

The chain employs TRBV6-5 and TRBJ2-2; 8 bases match TRBD1. Germline V gives CDR1 MNHEY, CDR2 SVGAGI. V was clipped by 10 bases and J by 3 bases; unmatched bases: 4. The CDR3 is 13 residues long. The CDR3 loop is CATSTGDTGELFF. The CDR3 DNA follows: TGTGCCACTTCGACAGGGGACACCGGGGAGCTGTTTTTT.

J is TRBJ1-3 and V is TRBV15; D might be TRBD1 (5 bases). The germline V gene encodes CDR1 LNHNV and CDR2 YYDKDF (reference sequence). CDR3 size: 14 residues. The V end was cut by 3 bases, the J end by 3 bases, with 9 bases between. As DNA, the CDR3 is TGTGCCACCAGCAGTCGGGGGAATGGAAACACCATATATTTT. This codes for CATSSRGNGNTIYF. Using reference TRBV15 and TRBJ1-3 for the parts outside the CDR3, the full variable domain is DAMVIQNPRYQVTQFGKPVTLSCSQTLNHNVMYWYQQKSSQAPKLLFHYYDKDFNNEADTPDNFQSRRPNTSFCFLDIRSPGLGDTAMYLCATSSRGNGNTIYFGEGSWLTVV.

As regards this clone: A junction boundary mismatches the germline segment, possibly from a read error. The chain links TRBV7-7 to TRBJ2-2; 9 nucleotides line up with TRBD2. The CDR3 covers 17 residues. Germline V gene lookup returns CDR1 SSHAT and CDR2 FNYEAQ (reference sequence). The CDR3 region is CASSLGQAGGNTGELFF. CDR3 in DNA: TGTGCTAGCAGCTTAGGGCAAGCGGGGGGCAACACCGGGGAGCTGTTTTTT.

The chain employs TRBV27 and TRBJ2-1; 8 nucleotides align to TRBD1. CDR3 length: 11 amino acids. Germline CDR1 and CDR2: MNHEY and SMNVEV (reference sequence). J gave up 14 bases and V 10 bases, and 10 bases lay outside the gene matches. The CDR3 protein is CATSGQGSEFF. The CDR3 DNA reads TGTGCCACCTCCGGACAGGGCTCCGAGTTCTTC.